The clone carrying this T cell receptor (beta chain) was seen a handful of times. Its specificity is not known. The sample originates from a study of post-analysis software for immune sequencing data. Looking at the study overall: Relapsing-remitting, secondary progressive and progressive-relapsing forms made up the multiple sclerosis disease courses. Study-wide points: Analysis by F measure revealed that same-batch samples clustered strongly together. Normalized Chao1 diversity was significantly reduced in patients versus controls. In patients, about 5 TRBV segments were more frequent than in controls, with TRBV5-6, TRBV5-1 and TRBV20-1 among them.

The CDR3 runs 15 residues. Trimming took 6 bases from V and 0 from J; bases not matched to a gene: 5. TCR beta cDNA libraries had unique molecular identifiers. With roughly 1 to 10 million T cells as the source, roughly 500,000 cDNA molecules resulted. Via MiXCR, TCRdb re-called the PCR reads, giving one row per CDR3 protein. The sample yields approximately 570,000 distinct CDR3 sequences, 44% seen once. The genes are TRBV12-3 or TRBV12-4 and TRBJ2-3; the match to TRBD1 covers 8 bases. Specimen: blood. This clonotype originated in a girl aged 10 to 17 with multiple sclerosis. The DNA for the CDR3 is TGTGCCAGCAGCCCAGGGGGCGCAAGCACAGATACGCAGTATTTT. Protein product: CASSPGGASTDTQYF.